This T cell receptor beta chain was observed in a study of cytomegalovirus exposure and HLA in healthy donors. Study outcomes and limitations: The only immune exposure information that was available was CMV serostatus. Later, TCR association rates were found to vary by HLA locus, highest for DRB1 and lowest for HLA-C. Most TCRs appeared rarely, but some public TCRs recurred in many donors. When presence/absence was analysed, sequencing depth was taken to be roughly uniform across donors.

PCR involved 60 Vbeta and 13 Jbeta primers. The data were produced by immunoSEQ multiplex PCR, yet TCRdb's version contains in-frame clones alone and is incomplete. The data show 100,000 to 150,000 clones, over 75% seen once. Germline-derived CDR1 and CDR2 are SNHLY and FYNNEI. The CDR3 sequence is 13 residues long. Trimming at V came to 6 bases and at J to 6 bases, leaving 8 bases not matched to a gene. This clone was picked up one time. Its antigen remains unidentified. Sequencing input: PBMCs. The rearrangement links TRBV2 to TRBJ2-7; TRBD1 matches at 7 bases. The clonotype originates from a woman between 40 and 55 years old in good health and CMV-seropositive. CDR3 loop: CASRRDSPSEQYF. In DNA form, the CDR3 reads TGTGCCAGCAGGAGGGACAGCCCGTCCGAGCAGTACTTC.